This T cell receptor (beta chain) originates from a study of blood T cell repertoires in COVID-19. V shed 5 bases and J shed 11 bases, with 16 bases lying between them. Germline-derived CDR1 and CDR2 are LNHDA and SQIVND (reference sequence). The CDR3 is 14 residues long. Assay used: immunoSEQ multiplex PCR; TCRdb lists only in-frame clones, some missing. Among 200,000 to 300,000 clones listed, roughly 90% were seen once. The TCR originated in a man in his sixties who had recovered from COVID-19. The source material was peripheral blood. This sequence joins TRBV19 and TRBJ1-6; D gene uncertain. CDR3 sequence reads: CASSEYSIPTPLHF. CDR3 in DNA: TGTGCCAGTAGTGAGTATTCCATTCCGACACCCCTCCACTTT. Full variable domain (missing parts from reference TRBV19 and TRBJ1-6): DGGITQSPKYLFRKEGQNVTLSCEQNLNHDAMYWYRQDPGQGLRLIYYSQIVNDFQKGDIAEGYSVSREKKESFPLTVTSAQKNPTAFYLCASSEYSIPTPLHFGNGTRLTVT.